Following are 27 T cell receptor beta chains from one sample sequenced in a study of blood T cell repertoires in COVID-19. The repertoire was sequenced with immunoSEQ multiplex PCR; TCRdb's copy has only in-frame clones and lacks some. The data contain 40,000 to 50,000 clones, roughly 73% of them singletons. Specimen: peripheral blood. The receptors derive from a woman aged 70 to 79 with acute or convalescent COVID-19.

This clone was detected only once. V and J are TRBV7-2 and TRBJ1-1; D is ambiguous. Per the germline V gene, CDR1 is SGHTA and CDR2 is FQGNSA. Trimming took 5 bases from V and 0 from J, leaving 7 bases between them. The CDR3 runs to 13 residues. The CDR3 coding sequence is TGTGCCAGCAGCCCCAATCTGAACACTGAAGCTTTCTTT. Protein product: CASSPNLNTEAFF.

This rearrangement joins TRBV28 to TRBJ2-3; TRBD2 matches 15 bases. Per the germline V gene, CDR1 is MDHEN and CDR2 is SYDVKM. J was trimmed by 4 bases and V by 6 bases; bases with no gene match: 5. The CDR3 extends over 16 amino acids. The CDR3 DNA reads as TGTGCCAGCAGCCGGACTAGCGGGAGGGGTCCAGATACGCAGTATTTT. Its protein is CASSRTSGRGPDTQYF.

The chain has TRBV28 and TRBJ1-4, with TRBD1 as a possible D gene (6 bases). V lost 5 bases and J 0 bases, leaving 13 bases between the germline ends. The CDR3 is 16 amino acids. Germline V gene lookup returns CDR1 MDHEN and CDR2 SYDVKM. Here the CDR3 DNA reads TGTGCCAGCAGTGGTATCAGGGGTGCAACTAATGAAAAACTGTTTTTT. This gives the protein CASSGIRGATNEKLFF.

This chain connects TRBV24-1 to TRBJ2-2; D is undetermined. Between the trimmed V and J ends, which lost 4 bases and 6 bases, there was a span of 11 bases. The CDR3 contains 14 residues. CDR1 and CDR2 from the germline V gene are KGHDR and SFDVKD. CDR3 nucleotides: TGTGCCACCAGTGAATCTCATGAGGCCGGGGAGCTGTTTTTT. Protein product: CATSESHEAGELFF.

V is TRBV28 and J is TRBJ2-5; a weak D match, TRBD2 (7 bases). Per the germline V gene, CDR1 is MDHEN and CDR2 is SYDVKM. V was trimmed by 6 bases and J by 1 base, leaving 18 bases between them. The CDR3 runs 16 residues. The CDR3 loop is CASRPAGASGQETQYF. The CDR3 nucleotides are TGTGCCAGCAGACCCGCGGGGGCTAGCGGCCAAGAGACCCAGTACTTC. Based on the CDR3 plus reference TRBV28 and TRBJ2-5, the full variable domain is DVKVTQSSRYLVKRTGEKVFLECVQDMDHENMFWYRQDPGLGLRLIYFSYDVKMKEKGDIPEGYSVSREKKERFSLILESASTNQTSMYLCASRPAGASGQETQYFGPGTRLLVL.

The chain is built from TRBV29-1 and TRBJ2-1; D is unresolved. The CDR3 contains 12 residues. Trimming shortened V by 3 bases and J by 7 bases, and 10 bases separated the two germline ends. The V gene's germline CDR1 is SQVTM and CDR2 ANQGSEA. CDR3 in DNA: TGCAGCGTTGACCCTGCGCTGAATGAGCAGTTCTTC. It specifies CSVDPALNEQFF.

V usage is TRBV4-3 and J usage is TRBJ1-4, with 8 bases fitting TRBD1. This CDR3 is built from 16 residues. Germline CDR1 reads LGHNA; CDR2 reads YSLEER. J was trimmed by 6 bases and V by 1 base; bases with no gene match: 7. CDR3 sequence (DNA): TGCGCCAGCAGCCAAGCCCCGCAGGGGGCGCATGAAAAACTGTTTTTT. As protein: CASSQAPQGAHEKLFF.

This clone was observed a single time. The rearrangement uses TRBV19 and TRBJ2-5; 11 positions agree with TRBD2. In germline, CDR1 is LNHDA, CDR2 SQIVND (reference sequence). V was pared by 6 bases and J by 4 bases, with 13 bases of the junction left unmatched. The CDR3 runs 17 residues. The CDR3 sequence is CASSTPGLADPRETQYF. CDR3 bases: TGTGCCAGTAGCACTCCGGGACTAGCGGACCCCCGAGAGACCCAGTACTTC.

This clone has a single count. The V gene is TRBV20-1, the J gene TRBJ1-2; a weak D match, TRBD1 (6 bases). V was trimmed by 3 bases and J by 3 bases, leaving 11 bases between them. Germline V gene sequence: CDR1 DFQATT, CDR2 SNEGSKA (reference sequence). CDR3 length equals 13 residues. In DNA form, the CDR3 reads TGCAGTGCTAGTGCTACAGGGCACTATGGCTACACCTTC. This encodes CSASATGHYGYTF.

V and J are TRBV6-2 or TRBV6-3 and TRBJ2-7; D unclear. The CDR3 extends over 16 amino acids. The V gene lost 1 base and the J gene lost 0 bases, with 13 bases spanning the gap. CDR1 is MNHEY, CDR2 SVGEGT, per germline. CDR3 in amino acids: CASSYLPPGSSYEQYF. CDR3 bases: TGTGCCAGCAGTTACTTACCTCCCGGGTCCTCCTACGAGCAGTACTTC.

The chain uses TRBV6-5 and TRBJ1-2, with TRBD1 as a possible D gene (6 bases). The V end was cut by 4 bases, the J end by 6 bases, with 15 bases between. Looked up from germline, CDR1 is MNHEY and CDR2 is SVGAGI. The CDR3 contains 14 residues. CDR3 sequence: CASSSQGFRDGYTF. The CDR3 nucleotides read TGTGCCAGCAGTTCACAGGGTTTTAGGGATGGCTACACCTTC.

The V call is TRBV27, the J call TRBJ1-1; D perhaps matches TRBD1 (6 bases). V lost 2 bases and J lost 11, with 12 bases in between. The CDR3 length is 12 residues. Germline CDR1 and CDR2: MNHEY and SMNVEV (reference sequence). CDR3 sequence reads: CASSLNQGSAFF. For the CDR3, the DNA is TGTGCCAGCAGTTTAAACCAGGGGAGTGCTTTCTTT.

V usage is TRBV3-1 (or the pseudogene TRBV3-2) and J usage is TRBJ2-1; D remains unclear. The CDR3 has 12 residues. CDR1 and CDR2 from the germline V gene are LGHDT and YNNKEL (reference sequence). Trimming stripped 0 bases from V and 9 bases from J, with 6 bases between. The DNA for the CDR3 is TGTGCCAGCAGCCAAGATAGTGGTGAGCAGTTCTTC. Its protein product is CASSQDSGEQFF.

This clone was observed a few times. The chain carries TRBV2 and TRBJ1-1; the D is unclear. V lost 7 bases, J lost 0 bases, and 12 bases lay in between. The CDR3 runs to 14 residues. Germline CDR1 and CDR2: SNHLY and FYNNEI. CDR3 in amino acids: CASIQREVNTEAFF. Here the CDR3 DNA reads TGTGCCAGCATTCAAAGGGAGGTGAACACTGAAGCTTTCTTT.

J is TRBJ2-1 and V is TRBV7-3, with D perhaps TRBD2 (5 bases). CDR3 length: 16 residues. Trimming took 2 bases from V and 2 from J, leaving 13 bases between them. The germline gives CDR1 SGHTA, CDR2 FQGTGA. The CDR3 here is CASSLDGVPAYNEQFF. DNA of the CDR3: TGTGCCAGCAGCTTAGACGGGGTTCCCGCCTACAATGAGCAGTTCTTC.

This rearrangement joins TRBV6-5 to TRBJ1-2; maybe TRBD1 (6 bases). Deletions cut 0 bases from V and 8 bases from J, with 13 bases between. Germline values: CDR1 MNHEY, CDR2 SVGAGI. This CDR3 comprises 14 residues. CDR3 residues: CASSYSGGARGYTF. The CDR3 region has the DNA TGTGCCAGCAGTTACTCCGGGGGGGCCCGAGGCTACACCTTC.

The J gene is TRBJ2-3, the V gene TRBV5-6; tentatively, D is TRBD1 (5 bases). CDR1 is SGHDT, CDR2 YYEEEE, per germline. The V gene lost 0 bases and the J gene lost 4 bases, with 15 bases spanning the gap. This CDR3 is 16 amino acids long. CDR3 in amino acids: CASSLVVSGAPDTQYF. The CDR3 nucleotides read TGTGCCAGCAGCTTGGTAGTGTCTGGGGCCCCAGATACGCAGTATTTT.

The chain has TRBV12-3 or TRBV12-4 and TRBJ1-2; no definite D call. V gave up 5 bases and J gave up 2 bases, with 9 bases separating them. This CDR3 spans 13 amino acids. As DNA, the CDR3 is TGTGCCAGCAGTCTTTCTAACAACTATGGCTACACCTTC. Protein sequence: CASSLSNNYGYTF.

This clone showed up just a few times. This chain uses TRBV3-1 (or the pseudogene TRBV3-2) with TRBJ1-6, with 9 positions matching TRBD1. V gave up 1 base and J gave up 10 bases; unmatched junction bases: 5. This CDR3 spans 15 amino acids. Germline values: CDR1 LGHDT, CDR2 YNNKEL (reference sequence). The CDR3 coding sequence is TGTGCCAGCAGCCAAGGGGACAGGGTTGTCTCACCCCTCCACTTT. It yields the protein CASSQGDRVVSPLHF.

This clone was picked up a small number of times. The rearrangement uses TRBV5-4 and TRBJ2-2; possible D gene TRBD2, 5 bases. V was clipped by 0 bases and J by 3 bases, with 9 bases between them. This CDR3 is 15 amino acids long. The V gene's germline CDR1 is SGHNT and CDR2 YYREEE (reference sequence). CDR3 coding DNA: TGTGCCAGCAGCTTGGGTAGCGATGACACCGGGGAGCTGTTTTTT. It codes for CASSLGSDDTGELFF.

The chain is built from TRBV9 and TRBJ1-1; 9 bases fit TRBD1. The germline V gene has CDR1 SGDLS and CDR2 YYNGEE. V was clipped by 1 base and J by 0 bases; unmatched bases: 7. This CDR3 has 17 residues. CDR3 coding DNA: TGTGCCAGCAGCGTATATGGACAGGGGATTATGAACACTGAAGCTTTCTTT. As protein: CASSVYGQGIMNTEAFF.

V usage is TRBV24-1 and J usage is TRBJ1-2; D gene unclear. The CDR3 is 13 residues long. The germline V and J ends were trimmed by 3 bases and 8 bases, with 12 bases remaining between them. The germline V gene has CDR1 KGHDR and CDR2 SFDVKD. DNA for the CDR3: TGTGCCACCAGTGATCAAACGCGGGGAGGCTACACCTTC. It specifies CATSDQTRGGYTF.

J is TRBJ1-6 and V is TRBV7-8; no clear D. This CDR3 has 16 amino acids. Germline V gene data show CDR1 as SGHVS and CDR2 as FQNEAQ. V was trimmed by 0 bases and J by 3 bases, leaving 9 bases between them. This CDR3 is CASSLAIGNYNSPLHF. The CDR3 DNA reads TGTGCCAGCAGCTTAGCAATCGGGAACTATAATTCACCCCTCCACTTT.

In DNA form, the CDR3 reads TGCGCCAGCAGCTCTCGGGGACAGGGGGCTAATTCACCCCTCCACTTT. Translated: CASSSRGQGANSPLHF. The chain joins TRBV5-1 to TRBJ1-6, with 12 bases that match TRBD1. CDR1 SGHRS and CDR2 YFSETQ come from the germline V gene. Germline trimming cut 3 bases from V and 6 bases from J; bases unmatched to any gene: 4. The CDR3 has 16 amino acids.

The J gene is TRBJ1-3, the V gene TRBV11-2, with no clear D. Deletions cut 4 bases from V and 0 bases from J, with 22 bases between. There are 19 residues in the CDR3. Germline values: CDR1 SGHAT, CDR2 FQNNGV. CDR3 protein: CASSSLLDDVSISGNTIYF. The CDR3 DNA sequence: TGTGCCAGCAGCTCCTTACTCGATGATGTGTCCATCTCTGGAAACACCATATATTTT.

The chain employs TRBV6-6 and TRBJ2-5; D not resolved. Germline lookup yields CDR1 MNHNY and CDR2 SVGAGI (reference sequence). This CDR3 has 12 residues. V shed 5 bases and J shed 5 bases, with 9 bases lying between them. The DNA for the CDR3 is TGTGCCAGCAGTATCGGTACGGAGACCCAGTACTTC. As protein: CASSIGTETQYF.

V gene TRBV30 combines with J gene TRBJ2-6, with unresolved D. V shed 3 bases and J shed 3 bases, with 9 bases lying between them. The germline gives CDR1 GTSNPN, CDR2 SVGIG (reference sequence). The CDR3 is made up of 14 amino acids. CDR3 coding DNA: TGTGCCTGGAGCCGTCAGGTTGGGGCCAACGTCCTGACTTTC. Encoded protein: CAWSRQVGANVLTF.